This entry lists 24 T cell receptor beta chains sequenced from one sample in a study of cytomegalovirus exposure and HLA in healthy donors. The PCR had 60 Vbeta and 13 Jbeta primers. TCRdb's copy holds only in-frame clones and misses some; the assay was immunoSEQ multiplex PCR. There are just under 80,000 clones in the sample; roughly four fifths occur only once, and around 4.3% lies in the top ten. The sample consisted of PBMCs. The receptors shown here come from a middle-aged man in good health and CMV-seronegative.

The V gene is TRBV19, the J gene TRBJ2-6; possible D gene TRBD2, 6 bases. V lost 4 bases, J lost 2 bases, and 15 bases lay in between. Germline V gene sequence: CDR1 LNHDA, CDR2 SQIVND (reference sequence). The CDR3 consists of 17 residues. CDR3 DNA sequence: TGTGCCAGTAGTAATGTAGTTCGACTAGCTGGGGCCAACGTCCTGACTTTC. Translated, it gives CASSNVVRLAGANVLTF.

This clone is a singleton in its sample. The chain couples TRBV28 to TRBJ2-4, with D possibly matching TRBD1 (6 bases). CDR3 length equals 14 residues. The V gene's germline CDR1 is MDHEN and CDR2 SYDVKM. V was trimmed by 6 bases and J by 12 bases, leaving 21 bases between them. CDR3 coding DNA: TGTGCCAGCAGCAAAGGGGGTCCTTCTGCGTATCAGTACTTC. Translated: CASSKGGPSAYQYF.

The V gene is TRBV30, the J gene TRBJ1-1, with D uncertain. V lost 0 bases and J 3 bases, leaving 11 bases between the germline ends. CDR1 and CDR2 from the germline V gene are GTSNPN and SVGIG (reference sequence). The CDR3 runs to 14 residues. The CDR3 sequence is CAWSVVRGYTEAFF. DNA for the CDR3: TGTGCCTGGAGTGTGGTAAGAGGCTACACTGAAGCTTTCTTT.

The chain uses TRBV19 and TRBJ2-4, with 9 bases fitting TRBD2. Germline CDR1 reads LNHDA; CDR2 reads SQIVND (reference sequence). The CDR3 loop spans 18 amino acids. V trimming: 4 bases; J trimming: 0 bases; junction bases outside the gene matches: 10. CDR3 nucleotides: TGTGCCAGTAGTACCCTGACTAGCGGAACCTTAGCCAAAAACATTCAGTACTTC. Translated: CASSTLTSGTLAKNIQYF.

The CDR3 sequence: CASSPRLAYNEQFF. The CDR3 coding sequence is TGCGCCAGCAGCCCCAGACTAGCCTACAATGAGCAGTTCTTC. V and J are TRBV4-1 and TRBJ2-1, with TRBD2 as a possible D gene (6 bases). This CDR3 spans 14 amino acids. Germline V gene lookup returns CDR1 MGHRA and CDR2 YSYEKL. V was cut by 4 bases and J by 2 bases, with 9 bases left in between.

The chain recombines TRBV2 with TRBJ2-1; D unclear. The germline gives CDR1 SNHLY, CDR2 FYNNEI. Trimming removed 1 base from V and 0 bases from J, with 13 bases in between. The CDR3 is 17 amino acids. CDR3 protein: CASSEGVEPSSYNEQFF. DNA for the CDR3: TGTGCCAGCAGTGAAGGTGTAGAACCGAGCTCCTACAATGAGCAGTTCTTC.

V and J are TRBV28 and TRBJ1-2, with unresolved D. Germline V gene lookup returns CDR1 MDHEN and CDR2 SYDVKM. Trimming pared 10 bases from V and 4 bases from J, leaving 16 bases between. The CDR3 is 13 residues long. The CDR3 reads CATLPRASYGYTF. CDR3 bases: TGTGCCACCCTTCCGCGGGCTAGCTATGGCTACACCTTC.

The chain recombines TRBV10-1 with TRBJ2-7; a weak D match, TRBD1 (6 bases). The V and J ends lost 10 bases and 3 bases respectively, with 10 bases between them. CDR3 length: 11 amino acids. CDR1 and CDR2 (germline): WNHNN, SYGVQD (reference sequence). The CDR3 bases are TGCGCCATACCGGACAGCTACGAGCAGTACTTC. Amino acids: CAIPDSYEQYF.

The chain couples TRBV18 to TRBJ2-5; 12 nucleotides align to TRBD1. The CDR3 extends over 16 amino acids. In germline, CDR1 is KGHSH, CDR2 LQKENI. The ends lost 0 bases at V and 5 bases at J; junction bases unmatched: 4. The CDR3 coding sequence is TGTGCCAGCTCACCACCGGGACAGGGGGCTACGGAGACCCAGTACTTC. Translation: CASSPPGQGATETQYF.

The chain links TRBV7-2 to TRBJ2-7, with 9 bases fitting TRBD2. The ends lost 1 base at V and 1 base at J; junction bases unmatched: 5. The CDR3 is made up of 16 amino acids. CDR1 and CDR2 from the germline V gene are SGHTA and FQGNSA. The CDR3 is CASSLEELAGSYEQYF. CDR3 in DNA: TGTGCCAGCAGCTTAGAGGAGCTAGCGGGGTCCTACGAGCAGTACTTC. The full variable domain, with the rest looked up from reference TRBV7-2 and TRBJ2-7, is GAGVSQSPSNKVTEKGKDVELRCDPISGHTALYWYRQSLGQGLEFLIYFQGNSAPDKSGLPSDRFSAERTGGSVSTLTIQRTQQEDSAVYLCASSLEELAGSYEQYFGPGTRLTVT.

CDR3 coding DNA: TGCGCCAGCAGCGATACGGGACTAGCAAACAATGAGCAGTTCTTC. Encoded protein: CASSDTGLANNEQFF. The chain has TRBV5-1 and TRBJ2-1; TRBD2 agrees at 9 bases. The CDR3 spans 15 residues. V lost 4 bases, J lost 5 bases, and 7 bases stayed unmatched. Germline V lookup: CDR1 SGHRS, CDR2 YFSETQ.

V gene TRBV9 combines with J gene TRBJ2-7; TRBD2 matches at 12 bases. The CDR3 spans 15 residues. The germline gives CDR1 SGDLS, CDR2 YYNGEE. V gave up 3 bases and J gave up 4 bases; unmatched junction bases: 5. The CDR3 sequence: CASSASGTSGYEQYF. In nucleotides, the CDR3 is TGTGCCAGCAGCGCATCCGGGACTAGCGGGTACGAGCAGTACTTC.

The chain couples TRBV19 to TRBJ2-7, with 9 nucleotides matching TRBD2. Trimming removed 7 bases from V and 3 bases from J; junction bases left unmatched: 16. Germline-derived CDR1 and CDR2 are LNHDA and SQIVND (reference sequence). This CDR3 has 17 amino acids. CDR3 nucleotide sequence: TGTGCCAGTATAGTTTGGGGGAAGCGGGAGGTTAGCTACGAGCAGTACTTC. It codes for CASIVWGKREVSYEQYF.

The chain carries TRBV10-1 and TRBJ2-7, with 8 bases fitting TRBD1. V gave up 2 bases and J gave up 4 bases; unmatched junction bases: 7. Germline CDR1 and CDR2: WNHNN and SYGVQD (reference sequence). CDR3 length equals 15 residues. The CDR3 bases are TGCGCCAGCAGTGAGCTGTCAGGGGGCCATTACGAGCAGTACTTC. Translating it yields CASSELSGGHYEQYF.

The chain joins TRBV28 to TRBJ1-1, with D tentatively TRBD1 (6 bases). The CDR3 extends over 13 amino acids. In germline, CDR1 is MDHEN, CDR2 SYDVKM. The V end was cut by 7 bases, the J end by 8 bases, with 17 bases between. CDR3 sequence (DNA): TGTGCCAGCACCGGGACACCCGGCACGGAAGCTTTCTTT. Its translation is CASTGTPGTEAFF. Full variable domain (outside the CDR3, taken from reference TRBV28 and TRBJ1-1): DVKVTQSSRYLVKRTGEKVFLECVQDMDHENMFWYRQDPGLGLRLIYFSYDVKMKEKGDIPEGYSVSREKKERFSLILESASTNQTSMYLCASTGTPGTEAFFGQGTRLTVV.

The rearrangement uses TRBV27 and TRBJ1-5; TRBD1 agrees at 8 bases. Germline lookup yields CDR1 MNHEY and CDR2 SMNVEV (reference sequence). The V gene end was trimmed by 0 bases and the J gene end by 7 bases; junction bases not matched to a gene: 2. The CDR3 is 14 residues long. CDR3 region: CASSLSPGGQPQHF. CDR3 bases: TGTGCCAGCAGTTTATCTCCAGGGGGCCAGCCCCAGCATTTT.

The J gene is TRBJ1-1, the V gene TRBV4-1, with TRBD1 matching over 11 bases. Germline CDR1 reads MGHRA; CDR2 reads YSYEKL. CDR3 size: 17 residues. V dropped 3 bases and J dropped 0; count of bases not matched to a gene: 6. The CDR3 DNA reads TGCGCCAGCAGCCACAGGGACAGGGGGGAGGTGAACACTGAAGCTTTCTTT. Amino acid sequence: CASSHRDRGEVNTEAFF.

The CDR3 sequence is CASYAMTRSSDTQYF. The CDR3 nucleotides read TGCGCCAGCTATGCGATGACTAGATCATCAGATACGCAGTATTTT. The chain links TRBV10-2 to TRBJ2-3, with D possibly TRBD2 on 6 matching bases. CDR3 length equals 15 residues. Trimming removed 8 bases from V and 4 bases from J, with 19 bases in between. Germline V gene lookup returns CDR1 WSHSY and CDR2 SAAADI.

V is TRBV5-1 and J is TRBJ2-5, with D maybe TRBD1 (6 bases). The CDR3 spans 14 residues. The V gene's germline CDR1 is SGHRS and CDR2 YFSETQ. Trimming stripped 3 bases from V and 1 base from J, with 10 bases between. The CDR3 sequence is CASSSTGPQETQYF. CDR3 coding DNA: TGCGCCAGCAGCTCCACAGGGCCCCAAGAGACCCAGTACTTC.

This sequence joins TRBV30 and TRBJ1-5; D might be TRBD1 (5 bases). The V and J ends lost 2 bases and 9 bases respectively, with 11 bases between them. Germline-derived CDR1 and CDR2 are GTSNPN and SVGIG (reference sequence). The CDR3 extends over 12 amino acids. CDR3: CAWSQGDGPQHF. CDR3 in DNA: TGTGCCTGGAGTCAGGGTGACGGGCCCCAGCATTTT.

The chain carries TRBV6-5 and TRBJ2-1, with 8 bases identical to TRBD2. The germline CDR1 and CDR2 sequences are MNHEY and SVGAGI. The V segment lost 2 bases and the J segment 2 bases; nucleotides outside the gene matches: 2. This CDR3 is built from 15 residues. This CDR3 reads CASSYRGLAYNEQFF. For the CDR3, the DNA is TGTGCCAGCAGTTACAGGGGACTAGCCTACAATGAGCAGTTCTTC.

This clone occurred a few times. This chain joins TRBV5-1 and TRBJ2-7, with 11 bases identical to TRBD1. The CDR3 consists of 15 residues. V was pared by 0 bases and J by 4 bases, with 3 bases of the junction left unmatched. CDR1 is SGHRS and CDR2 is YFSETQ in the germline V gene. CDR3 residues: CASSLEGTGGYEQYF. The CDR3 DNA sequence: TGCGCCAGCAGCTTGGAAGGGACAGGGGGGTACGAGCAGTACTTC.

The V and J genes are TRBV28 and TRBJ1-3; 9 bases match TRBD1. The CDR3 spans 15 residues. V lost 10 bases, J lost 4 bases, and 11 bases stayed unmatched. The germline CDR1 and CDR2 sequences are MDHEN and SYDVKM. CDR3 DNA: TGTGCCACCAGAAAACAGGGGGCAGGGGGAAACACCATATATTTT. This translates into CATRKQGAGGNTIYF.

The chain combines TRBV6-5 with TRBJ2-5; 7 bases line up with TRBD1. J was trimmed by 4 bases and V by 5 bases; bases with no gene match: 1. The germline V gene has CDR1 MNHEY and CDR2 SVGAGI. This CDR3 has 12 amino acids. The CDR3 DNA reads TGTGCCAGCAGTCCAGGGGGAGAGACCCAGTACTTC. Its protein is CASSPGGETQYF.